The 15 T cell receptor beta chains below come from one sample, sequenced in a study of T cells in placental villitis. Overall study results and limits: Villitis of unknown etiology placentae had higher clonality than controls, median about 0.059 versus 0.0061.

These receptors' antigens are unknown. Sequencing used immunoSEQ v4. Sequencing used immunoSEQ multiplex PCR; TCRdb keeps in-frame clones, though not all of them. The profile shows over a thousand clones, 76% of them singletons. The material sequenced was placental tissue containing maternal and fetal cells. These receptors originate from a human patient with villitis of unknown etiology; the placental T cells may come from both mother and fetus.

The chain carries TRBV4-1 and TRBJ2-7, with 9 bases matching TRBD1. The V gene end was trimmed by 3 bases and the J gene end by 4 bases; junction bases not matched to a gene: 10. The length of the CDR3 is 16 residues. Germline CDR1 is MGHRA and CDR2 is YSYEKL. CDR3 DNA sequence: TGCGCCAGCAGCCAGACACCGGGACAGGGTATTTACGAGCAGTACTTC. This gives the protein CASSQTPGQGIYEQYF.

The chain has TRBV2 and TRBJ2-3; D assignment may be TRBD1 or TRBD2 (6 bases each). V lost 4 bases, J lost 2 bases, and 28 bases lay in between. The CDR3 length is 20 residues. The germline V gene encodes CDR1 SNHLY and CDR2 FYNNEI. The CDR3 DNA reads TGTGCCAGCAGTGGTTACAGGGAAAGGGGGGATGAACCACCCACAGATACGCAGTATTTT. This gives the protein CASSGYRERGDEPPTDTQYF.

The genes are TRBV6-5 and TRBJ1-6, with no clear D. This CDR3 has 13 residues. Germline CDR1 is MNHEY and CDR2 is SVGAGI. V lost 7 bases to trimming and J lost 7 bases, with 11 bases between them. CDR3 protein: CASKPRLNSPLHF. CDR3 DNA: TGTGCCAGCAAACCAAGGTTGAATTCACCCCTCCACTTT.

The chain combines TRBV5-1 with TRBJ2-3; 7 bases map to TRBD2. The CDR3 runs to 16 residues. With V trimmed by 4 bases and J by 2 bases, 10 bases remained unmatched. Per the germline V gene, CDR1 is SGHRS and CDR2 is YFSETQ. The CDR3 nucleotides are TGCGCCAGCAGCCCTAATCTAGCGGAGCTCACAGATACGCAGTATTTT. Protein product: CASSPNLAELTDTQYF.

The chain couples TRBV19 to TRBJ2-5; D may be TRBD1 (6 bases). The V gene's germline CDR1 is LNHDA and CDR2 SQIVND (reference sequence). Trimming took 4 bases from V and 5 from J, leaving 14 bases between them. The CDR3 loop spans 14 amino acids. Here the CDR3 DNA reads TGTGCCAGTAGTAAAACAGGGCCCTGGGAGACCCAGTACTTC. The encoded protein is CASSKTGPWETQYF.

This chain joins TRBV6-5 and TRBJ1-2, with a possible D match to TRBD1 (5 bases). CDR3 size: 16 residues. Trimming stripped 4 bases from V and 8 bases from J, with 23 bases between. The germline gives CDR1 MNHEY, CDR2 SVGAGI. Here the CDR3 DNA reads TGTGCCAGCAGTTTTAAGTTCGGGACCACCAAGGGAGGCTACACCTTC. It yields the protein CASSFKFGTTKGGYTF.

The chain's CDR3 is CASSIRTSQETQYF. CDR3 nucleotide sequence: TGTGCCAGCAGCATAAGGACTAGCCAAGAGACCCAGTACTTC. The V and J genes are TRBV13 and TRBJ2-5, with 7 bases aligning to TRBD2. The V gene end was trimmed by 5 bases and the J gene end by 1 base; junction bases not matched to a gene: 4. Germline V CDR1 and CDR2: PRHDT, FYEKMQ (reference sequence). This CDR3 region has 14 residues.

The V call is TRBV28, the J call TRBJ1-4; D is possibly TRBD1 (5 bases). V was cut by 5 bases and J by 7 bases, with 14 bases left in between. CDR1 MDHEN and CDR2 SYDVKM come from the germline V gene. This CDR3 comprises 14 residues. CDR3 sequence reads: CASSPSGTREKLFF. DNA of the CDR3: TGTGCCAGCAGTCCCTCCGGGACGCGTGAAAAACTGTTTTTT.

The rearrangement links TRBV7-9 to TRBJ2-7; 7 bases line up with TRBD1. Germline lookup yields CDR1 SEHNR and CDR2 FQNEAQ (reference sequence). The CDR3 has 16 residues. With V trimmed by 5 bases and J by 9 bases, 19 bases remained unmatched. Here the CDR3 DNA reads TGTGCCAGCAGCCGTGATACACCGGGACAGAGCCTCGTGCAGTACTTC. As protein: CASSRDTPGQSLVQYF.

The V gene is TRBV5-1, the J gene TRBJ2-5; D may be TRBD1 (5 bases). CDR3 length: 16 amino acids. Germline CDR1 is SGHRS and CDR2 is YFSETQ. Trimming took 4 bases from V and 1 from J, leaving 17 bases between them. CDR3 coding DNA: TGCGCCAGCAGCCCTGTGGGATTAGGGGCCCAAGAGACCCAGTACTTC. This encodes CASSPVGLGAQETQYF.

The rearrangement links TRBV11-3 to TRBJ2-3, with D perhaps TRBD2 (5 bases). The CDR3 covers 15 residues. Germline lookup yields CDR1 SGHNT and CDR2 YENEEA. V was pared by 2 bases and J by 1 base, with 10 bases between. The CDR3 DNA reads as TGTGCCAGCAGCTTACAAAGAGCGGGCACAGATACGCAGTATTTT. Its translation: CASSLQRAGTDTQYF.

The chain combines TRBV15 with TRBJ2-7; 7 bases map to TRBD2. The CDR3 loop spans 15 amino acids. V lost 0 bases, J lost 2 bases, and 4 bases stayed unmatched. Germline CDR1 LNHNV, CDR2 YYDKDF (reference sequence). CDR3 sequence reads: CATSRDRSGTYEQYF. The CDR3 DNA sequence: TGTGCCACCAGCAGAGATAGGAGCGGGACCTACGAGCAGTACTTC.

This clone was picked up one time. The rearrangement joins TRBV12-1 to TRBJ1-5; the DNA was not compared with TRBD1, the D call given in the table. TRBV12-1 is described as a pseudogene. This CDR3 is 18 amino acids long. DNA for the CDR3: TGTGCCAGCAGCTTTAACGGAGAGCGGACAGGGGAGTCTCAGCCCCAGCATTTT. As protein: CASSFNGERTGESQPQHF.

This chain uses TRBV14 with TRBJ2-6; 10 bases map to TRBD1. The junction had 10 bases not matched to a gene; V was cut back by 4 bases and J by 4 bases. This CDR3 region has 18 residues. Germline V gene sequence: CDR1 SGHDN, CDR2 FVKESK. In DNA, the CDR3 is TGTGCCAGCAGCCCTGAGGGACAGGGGCGCCGAGGGGCCAACGTCCTGACTTTC. This codes for CASSPEGQGRRGANVLTF.

This clone was observed a single time. The chain has TRBV6-2 or TRBV6-3 and TRBJ2-5; D uncertain. From germline, CDR1 is MNHEY and CDR2 SVGEGT. CDR3 length: 11 residues. The V and J ends lost 2 bases and 5 bases respectively, with 3 bases between them. CDR3 loop: CASSYGETQYF. The CDR3 coding sequence is TGTGCCAGCAGTTACGGTGAGACCCAGTACTTC.